The source of this T cell receptor beta chain is a study of T cells in Graves' hyperthyroidism and ophthalmopathy. In the study overall: Peripheral blood sampling occurred at initial diagnosis, before any treatment.

This clonotype has a count of ten or more. Researchers amplified the TCR beta CDR3 regions from RNA transcripts. During a first-round RT-PCR of the TCR CDR3, the HTBI primer set was used. Via MiXCR, TCRdb re-called the multiplex PCR reads, giving one row per CDR3 protein. This table holds 500,000 to 550,000 distinct CDR3 sequences, about 20% found once. The germline gives CDR1 SGHAT, CDR2 FQNNGV. Trimming shortened V by 6 bases and J by 3 bases, and 18 bases separated the two germline ends. The CDR3 contains 15 residues. This TCR was recovered from a middle-aged man with Graves' ophthalmopathy. Sequenced: blood. This chain links TRBV11-2 with TRBJ2-7, with TRBD1 as a possible D gene (5 bases). Written as DNA, the CDR3 is TGTGCCAGCAGTCCCTCGCAGGGTGTGTTCTACGAGCAGTACTTC. This sequence encodes CASSPSQGVFYEQYF.